This T cell receptor beta chain is drawn from a study of blood T cell repertoires in COVID-19. V gave up 3 bases and J gave up 5 bases; unmatched junction bases: 3. The CDR3 is 13 amino acids. Germline-derived CDR1 and CDR2 are SGHAT and FQNNGV. Clones were sequenced by immunoSEQ multiplex PCR, and TCRdb holds only the in-frame ones, with some missing. Among approximately 290,000 clones listed, 87% were seen once. This clonotype was sampled from a man aged 18 to 29 with active or convalescent COVID-19. Sequencing input: peripheral blood. The V and J genes are TRBV11-2 and TRBJ1-2, with 7 bases that match TRBD1. The chain's CDR3 is CASSFGTAYGYTF. DNA for the CDR3: TGTGCCAGCAGCTTCGGGACAGCGTATGGCTACACCTTC.